These 15 T cell receptor beta chains originate from one sample sequenced in a study of shared clonotypes between healthy human individuals. Only in-frame clones appear in the TCRdb table, and some are missing; sequencing was by immunoSEQ multiplex PCR. Of 2 million to 2.5 million clones listed, about 92% are singletons. The sample was naive CD4+ T cells from PBMCs. Subset indicated: CD45RA+ positively selected. The receptors originated from a man aged 18 to 30 in good health. Some clones in this sample may be carry-over from other donors' samples.

The chain recombines TRBV5-1 with TRBJ2-1; 10 bases map to TRBD2. J lost 4 bases, V lost 0 bases, and 4 bases had no gene match. Germline V gives CDR1 SGHRS, CDR2 YFSETQ. The CDR3 runs to 16 residues. CDR3 nucleotide sequence: TGCGCCAGCAGCTTGGCCTCGGGACTAGCGTACAATGAGCAGTTCTTC. This translates into CASSLASGLAYNEQFF.

The chain links TRBV28 to TRBJ2-3; unclear D gene. Trimming removed 1 base from V and 5 bases from J, with 10 bases in between. Germline V gene sequence: CDR1 MDHEN, CDR2 SYDVKM. This CDR3 region has 14 residues. CDR3 in amino acids: CASSLFPHGDTQYF. CDR3 DNA sequence: TGTGCCAGCAGTTTATTCCCCCATGGAGATACGCAGTATTTT.

The chain is built from TRBV6-5 and TRBJ1-2; TRBD1 is a possible D gene (6 bases). CDR1 and CDR2 from the germline V gene are MNHEY and SVGAGI. The CDR3 runs to 15 residues. Deletions cut 6 bases from V and 6 bases from J, with 20 bases between. The DNA for the CDR3 is TGTGCCAGCAGCCCTGAGGGGGTCTCTTGGAATGGCTACACCTTC. The encoded protein is CASSPEGVSWNGYTF.

The chain joins TRBV28 to TRBJ1-1; D is unclear. This CDR3 region has 18 residues. V was cut by 4 bases and J by 0 bases, with 21 bases left in between. Germline lookup yields CDR1 MDHEN and CDR2 SYDVKM. The CDR3: CASSSRKGRWRLNTEAFF. CDR3 bases: TGTGCCAGCAGTTCAAGGAAAGGGCGCTGGCGATTGAACACTGAAGCTTTCTTT.

The chain employs TRBV5-1 and TRBJ1-4, with 9 nucleotides matching TRBD1. The CDR3 is made up of 17 amino acids. Looked up from germline, CDR1 is SGHRS and CDR2 is YFSETQ. After removal of 1 base from V and 1 base from J, the junction contained 5 bases not matched to a gene. The CDR3 is CASSLKGQGITNEKLFF. CDR3 DNA sequence: TGCGCCAGCAGCTTGAAGGGACAGGGAATAACTAATGAAAAACTGTTTTTT.

This chain connects TRBV5-1 to TRBJ2-2, with 7 positions matching TRBD2. The length of the CDR3 is 15 residues. Germline V lookup: CDR1 SGHRS, CDR2 YFSETQ. The ends lost 6 bases at V and 5 bases at J; junction bases unmatched: 10. CDR3 DNA sequence: TGCGCCAGCAACGAAATCGGGAGGAATACCGGGGAGCTGTTTTTT. Its translation: CASNEIGRNTGELFF. Full variable domain (missing parts from reference TRBV5-1 and TRBJ2-2): KAGVTQTPRYLIKTRGQQVTLSCSPISGHRSVSWYQQTPGQGLQFLFEYFSETQRNKGNFPGRFSGRQFSNSRSEMNVSTLELGDSALYLCASNEIGRNTGELFFGEGSRLTVL.

This chain connects TRBV5-1 to TRBJ2-5; D call uncertain. Trimming shortened V by 3 bases and J by 5 bases, and 14 bases separated the two germline ends. The CDR3 runs to 14 residues. Germline V gene sequence: CDR1 SGHRS, CDR2 YFSETQ. DNA of the CDR3: TGCGCCAGCAGCTCGACCCTGTCGGGTGAGACCCAGTACTTC. Amino acids: CASSSTLSGETQYF.

A remark on this clone: Other nucleotide sequences in the sample specify the same CDR3. CDR3 protein: CASSLAGGHNYGYTF. CDR3 nucleotides: TGTGCCAGCAGCTTGGCCGGTGGACATAACTATGGCTACACCTTC. The V gene is TRBV5-4, the J gene TRBJ1-2, with D possibly matching TRBD1 (5 bases). The length of the CDR3 is 15 residues. Trimming cost V 0 bases and J 1 base, with 10 bases left between them. Germline CDR1 SGHNT, CDR2 YYREEE (reference sequence).

J is TRBJ1-1 and V is TRBV19; TRBD1 aligns across 7 bases. V gave up 4 bases and J gave up 1 base; unmatched junction bases: 3. Germline CDR1 reads LNHDA; CDR2 reads SQIVND (reference sequence). This CDR3 spans 14 amino acids. The DNA for the CDR3 is TGTGCCAGTAGTACGAGGACAGGGAACACTGAAGCTTTCTTT. Its translation is CASSTRTGNTEAFF. Variable domain in full (rest from reference TRBV19 and TRBJ1-1): DGGITQSPKYLFRKEGQNVTLSCEQNLNHDAMYWYRQDPGQGLRLIYYSQIVNDFQKGDIAEGYSVSREKKESFPLTVTSAQKNPTAFYLCASSTRTGNTEAFFGQGTRLTVV.

To note about this clone: In the same sample, other DNA sequences code for this CDR3. This sequence joins TRBV5-1 and TRBJ2-1, with 8 nucleotides matching TRBD2. The V and J ends lost 0 bases and 3 bases, in that order; junction bases with no gene match: 2. CDR3 length: 15 residues. The germline V gene encodes CDR1 SGHRS and CDR2 YFSETQ. The DNA for the CDR3 is TGCGCCAGCAGCTTGGCAAGCGGGAGCTACAATGAGCAGTTCTTC. Its translation is CASSLASGSYNEQFF. The full variable domain, in which reference TRBV5-1 and TRBJ2-1 provide the parts outside the CDR3, is KAGVTQTPRYLIKTRGQQVTLSCSPISGHRSVSWYQQTPGQGLQFLFEYFSETQRNKGNFPGRFSGRQFSNSRSEMNVSTLELGDSALYLCASSLASGSYNEQFFGPGTRLTVL.

The rearrangement links TRBV5-4 to TRBJ2-3, with 7 bases fitting TRBD2. J was trimmed by 3 bases and V by 5 bases; bases with no gene match: 6. The CDR3 consists of 14 residues. The germline V gene encodes CDR1 SGHNT and CDR2 YYREEE (reference sequence). This CDR3 reads CASRESGDTDTQYF. Written as DNA, the CDR3 is TGTGCCAGCAGAGAAAGCGGGGATACAGATACGCAGTATTTT. The full variable domain, completed using reference TRBV5-4 and TRBJ2-3, is ETGVTQSPTHLIKTRGQQVTLRCSSQSGHNTVSWYQQALGQGPQFIFQYYREEENGRGNFPPRFSGLQFPNYSSELNVNALELDDSALYLCASRESGDTDTQYFGPGTRLTVL.

The gene calls are TRBV21-1 and TRBJ2-5; TRBD2 is taken as the D call from the table, unchecked against the DNA. TRBV21-1 is a listed pseudogene. This CDR3 has 17 residues. The CDR3 is CASSKQLAGESGETQYF. CDR3 nucleotide sequence: TGTGCCAGCAGCAAACAGTTAGCGGGAGAATCAGGGGAGACCCAGTACTTC.

This chain connects TRBV5-4 to TRBJ2-1; D possibly corresponds to TRBD2 (7 bases). The CDR3 totals 16 residues. Trimming took 6 bases from V and 0 from J, leaving 16 bases between them. Germline-derived CDR1 and CDR2 are SGHNT and YYREEE (reference sequence). The CDR3 loop reads CASNIRGGGSYNEQFF. The CDR3 DNA is TGTGCCAGCAATATCAGGGGCGGGGGCTCCTACAATGAGCAGTTCTTC.

V usage is TRBV6-1 and J usage is TRBJ2-1, with D unresolved. CDR1 is MNHNS and CDR2 is SASEGT in the germline V gene. This CDR3 spans 15 amino acids. Trimming shortened V by 2 bases and J by 9 bases, and 17 bases separated the two germline ends. The CDR3 reads CASSEFLGRSGEQFF. Here the CDR3 DNA reads TGTGCCAGCAGTGAATTTTTAGGAAGGTCCGGTGAGCAGTTCTTC.

The V and J genes are TRBV5-4 and TRBJ1-3; 8 nucleotides match TRBD1. CDR1 and CDR2 from the germline V gene are SGHNT and YYREEE (reference sequence). Germline trimming cut 4 bases from V and 7 bases from J; bases unmatched to any gene: 7. The length of the CDR3 is 14 residues. CDR3 sequence: CASSRPGGQNTIYF. As DNA, the CDR3 is TGTGCCAGCAGCCGTCCAGGGGGCCAGAACACCATATATTTT. Complete variable domain (other parts from reference TRBV5-4 and TRBJ1-3): ETGVTQSPTHLIKTRGQQVTLRCSSQSGHNTVSWYQQALGQGPQFIFQYYREEENGRGNFPPRFSGLQFPNYSSELNVNALELDDSALYLCASSRPGGQNTIYFGEGSWLTVV.